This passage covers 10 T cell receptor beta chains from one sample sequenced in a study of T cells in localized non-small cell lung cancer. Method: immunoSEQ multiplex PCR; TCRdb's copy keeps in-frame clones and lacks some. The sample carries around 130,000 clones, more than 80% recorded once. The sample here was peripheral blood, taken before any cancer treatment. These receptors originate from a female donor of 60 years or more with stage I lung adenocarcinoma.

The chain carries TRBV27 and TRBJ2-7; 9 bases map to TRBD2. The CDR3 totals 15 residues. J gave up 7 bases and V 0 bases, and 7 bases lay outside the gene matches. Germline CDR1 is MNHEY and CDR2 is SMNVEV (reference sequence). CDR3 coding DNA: TGTGCCAGCAGTTTATCCCCTAGCGGGACTTTTGAGCAGTACTTC. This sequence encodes CASSLSPSGTFEQYF.

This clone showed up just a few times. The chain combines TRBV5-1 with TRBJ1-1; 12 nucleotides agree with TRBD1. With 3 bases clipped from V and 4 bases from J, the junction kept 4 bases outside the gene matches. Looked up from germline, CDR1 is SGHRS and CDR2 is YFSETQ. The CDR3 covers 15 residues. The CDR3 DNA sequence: TGCGCCAGCAGCTGGGGACAGGGGGCGACCACTGAAGCTTTCTTT. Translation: CASSWGQGATTEAFF.

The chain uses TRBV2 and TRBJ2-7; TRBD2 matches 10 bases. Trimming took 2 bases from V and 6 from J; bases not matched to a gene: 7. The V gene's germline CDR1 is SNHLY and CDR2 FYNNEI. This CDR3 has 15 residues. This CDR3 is CASSETLAGASEQYF. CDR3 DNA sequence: TGTGCCAGCAGTGAAACCCTAGCGGGAGCTTCCGAGCAGTACTTC.

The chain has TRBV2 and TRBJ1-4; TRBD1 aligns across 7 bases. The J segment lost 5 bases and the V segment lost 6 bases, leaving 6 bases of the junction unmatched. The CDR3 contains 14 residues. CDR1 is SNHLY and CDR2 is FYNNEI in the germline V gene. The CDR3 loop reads CASRAQGLNEKLFF. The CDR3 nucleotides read TGTGCCAGCAGGGCACAGGGGCTGAATGAAAAACTGTTTTTT.

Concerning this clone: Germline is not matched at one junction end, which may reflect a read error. The CDR3 protein is CASSGKVDTKNLQYF. The CDR3 DNA reads TGTGCCAGCTCGGGAAAGGTGGATACCAAAAACCTTCAGTACTTC. This chain links TRBV18 with TRBJ2-4; no clear D. CDR1 and CDR2 from the germline V gene are KGHSH and LQKENI. The length of the CDR3 is 15 residues.

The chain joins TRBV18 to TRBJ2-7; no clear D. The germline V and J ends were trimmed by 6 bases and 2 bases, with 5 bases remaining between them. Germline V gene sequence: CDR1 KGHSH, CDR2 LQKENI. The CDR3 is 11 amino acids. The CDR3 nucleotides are TGTGCCAGCTCTGACACCTACGAGCAGTACTTC. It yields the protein CASSDTYEQYF.

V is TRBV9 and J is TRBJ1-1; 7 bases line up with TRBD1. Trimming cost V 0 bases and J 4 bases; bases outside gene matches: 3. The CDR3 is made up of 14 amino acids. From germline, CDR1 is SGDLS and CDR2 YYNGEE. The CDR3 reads CASSVEGAVTEAFF. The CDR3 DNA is TGTGCCAGCAGCGTAGAGGGGGCTGTCACTGAAGCTTTCTTT.

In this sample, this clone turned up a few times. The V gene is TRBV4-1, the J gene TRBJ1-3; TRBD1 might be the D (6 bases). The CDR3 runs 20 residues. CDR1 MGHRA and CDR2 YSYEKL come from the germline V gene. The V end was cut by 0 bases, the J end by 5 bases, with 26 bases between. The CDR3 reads CASSQERGLSAEIDRNTIYF. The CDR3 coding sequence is TGCGCCAGCAGCCAAGAAAGGGGGTTGTCCGCCGAGATTGATAGAAACACCATATATTTT.

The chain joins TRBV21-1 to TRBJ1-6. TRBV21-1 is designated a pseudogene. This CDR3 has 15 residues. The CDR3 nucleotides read TGTGCCAGCCCCGAAGGCCCCCTTTCTAATTCACCCCTCCACTTT. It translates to CASPEGPLSNSPLHF.

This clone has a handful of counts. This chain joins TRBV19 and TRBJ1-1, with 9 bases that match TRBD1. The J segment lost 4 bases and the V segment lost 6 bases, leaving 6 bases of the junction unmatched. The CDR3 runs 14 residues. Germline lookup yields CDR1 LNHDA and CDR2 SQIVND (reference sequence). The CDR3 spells CASSTGGYRTEAFF. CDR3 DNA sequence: TGTGCCAGTAGCACAGGGGGCTATCGCACTGAAGCTTTCTTT.